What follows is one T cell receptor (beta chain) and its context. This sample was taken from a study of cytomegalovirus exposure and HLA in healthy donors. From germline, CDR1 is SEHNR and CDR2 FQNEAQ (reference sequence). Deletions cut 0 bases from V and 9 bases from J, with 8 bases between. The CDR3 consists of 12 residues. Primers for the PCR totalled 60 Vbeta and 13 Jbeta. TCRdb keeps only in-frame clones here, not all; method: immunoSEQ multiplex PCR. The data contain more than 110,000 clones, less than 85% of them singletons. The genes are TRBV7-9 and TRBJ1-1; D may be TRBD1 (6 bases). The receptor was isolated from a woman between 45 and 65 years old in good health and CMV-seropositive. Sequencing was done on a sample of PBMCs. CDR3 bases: TGTGCCAGCAGCTTAGCCAGGGGCAAAGCTTTCTTT. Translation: CASSLARGKAFF.